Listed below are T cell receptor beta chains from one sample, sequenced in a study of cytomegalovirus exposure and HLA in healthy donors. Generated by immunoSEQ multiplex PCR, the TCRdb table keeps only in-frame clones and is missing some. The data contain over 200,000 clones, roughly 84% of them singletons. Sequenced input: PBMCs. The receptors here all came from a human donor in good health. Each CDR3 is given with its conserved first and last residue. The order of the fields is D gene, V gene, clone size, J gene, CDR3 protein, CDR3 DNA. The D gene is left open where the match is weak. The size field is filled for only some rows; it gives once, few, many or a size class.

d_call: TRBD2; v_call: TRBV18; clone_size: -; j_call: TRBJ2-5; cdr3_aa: CASSPKGLAGGETQYF; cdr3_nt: TGTGCCAGCTCACCTAAGGGACTAGCGGGAGGAGAGACCCAGTACTTC
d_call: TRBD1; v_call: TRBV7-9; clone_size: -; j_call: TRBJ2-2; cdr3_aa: CASSFMWTGENTGELFF; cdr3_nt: TGTGCCAGCAGCTTTATGTGGACAGGGGAGAACACCGGGGAGCTGTTTTTT
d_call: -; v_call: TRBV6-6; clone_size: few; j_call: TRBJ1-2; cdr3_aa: CASSYGWRGYGYTF; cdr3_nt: TGTGCCAGCAGTTACGGGTGGCGGGGCTATGGCTACACCTTC
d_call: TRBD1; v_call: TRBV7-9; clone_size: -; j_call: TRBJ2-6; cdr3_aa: CASSSRTGGSWANVLTF; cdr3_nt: TGTGCCAGCAGCTCCCGGACAGGGGGCTCTTGGGCCAACGTCCTGACTTTC
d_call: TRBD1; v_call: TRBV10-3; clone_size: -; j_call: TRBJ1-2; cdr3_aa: CAISATTGEAGGAYGYTF; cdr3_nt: TGTGCCATCAGCGCCACCACCGGGGAGGCAGGGGGCGCCTATGGCTACACCTTC
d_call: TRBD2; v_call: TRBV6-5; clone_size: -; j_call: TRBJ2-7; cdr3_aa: CASSYSTSGNFYEQYF; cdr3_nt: TGTGCCAGCAGTTACTCCACTAGCGGGAATTTCTACGAGCAGTACTTC
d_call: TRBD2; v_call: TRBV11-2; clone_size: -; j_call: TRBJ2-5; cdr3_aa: CASSLDRTSGREGPQETQYF; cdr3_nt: TGTGCCAGCAGCTTAGACAGGACTAGCGGGAGGGAGGGTCCTCAAGAGACCCAGTACTTC
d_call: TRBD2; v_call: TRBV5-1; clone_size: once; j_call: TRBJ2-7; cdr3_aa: CASSGGGGGISYEQYF; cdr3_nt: TGCGCCAGCAGCGGCGGGGGGGGAGGGATCTCCTACGAGCAGTACTTC
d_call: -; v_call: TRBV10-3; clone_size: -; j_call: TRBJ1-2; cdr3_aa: CAISDLRGGNYGYTF; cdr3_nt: TGTGCCATCAGTGACCTCAGGGGCGGGAACTATGGCTACACCTTC
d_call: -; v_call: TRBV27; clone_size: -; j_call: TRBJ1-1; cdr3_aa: CASNLGPNTEAFF; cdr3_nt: TGTGCCAGCAATTTAGGGCCTAACACTGAAGCTTTCTTT
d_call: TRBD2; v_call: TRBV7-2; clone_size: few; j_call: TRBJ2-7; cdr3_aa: CASSSGTSPSREQYF; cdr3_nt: TGTGCCAGCAGCTCCGGGACTAGCCCATCGCGGGAGCAGTACTTC
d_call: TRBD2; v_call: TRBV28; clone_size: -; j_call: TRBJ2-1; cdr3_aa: CASRPMGGLAGEVTYNEQFF; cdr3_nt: TGTGCCAGCAGGCCTATGGGGGGACTAGCGGGAGAGGTGACCTACAATGAGCAGTTCTTC
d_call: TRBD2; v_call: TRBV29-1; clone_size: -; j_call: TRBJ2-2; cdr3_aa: CSVETGTNTGELFF; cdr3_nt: TGCAGCGTTGAGACCGGGACTAATACCGGGGAGCTGTTTTTT
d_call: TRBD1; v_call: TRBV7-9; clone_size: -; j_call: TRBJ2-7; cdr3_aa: CASSLFMTGVHEQYF; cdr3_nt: TGTGCCAGCAGCTTATTTATGACAGGGGTGCACGAGCAGTACTTC
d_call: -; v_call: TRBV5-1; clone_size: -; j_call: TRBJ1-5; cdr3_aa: CASSPEGGGYQPQHF; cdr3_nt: TGCGCCAGCAGCCCCGAGGGAGGCGGTTATCAGCCCCAGCATTTT
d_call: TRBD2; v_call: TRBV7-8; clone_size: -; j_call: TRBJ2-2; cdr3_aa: CASSPLSGINTGELFF; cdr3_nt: TGTGCCAGCAGCCCACTGAGCGGGATTAACACCGGGGAGCTGTTTTTT
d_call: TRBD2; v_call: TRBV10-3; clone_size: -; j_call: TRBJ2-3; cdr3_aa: CAISDTAGGTDTQYF; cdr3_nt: TGTGCCATCAGTGATACGGCGGGAGGCACAGATACGCAGTATTTT
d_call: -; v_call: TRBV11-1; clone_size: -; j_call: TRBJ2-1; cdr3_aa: CASSLVPDGLPTYNEQFF; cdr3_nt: TGTGCCAGCAGCTTAGTCCCAGATGGGCTACCAACCTACAATGAGCAGTTCTTC
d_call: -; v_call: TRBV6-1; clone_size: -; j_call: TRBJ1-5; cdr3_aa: CASSEGQIGNQPQHF; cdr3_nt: TGTGCCAGCAGTGAGGGACAAATAGGCAATCAGCCCCAGCATTTT
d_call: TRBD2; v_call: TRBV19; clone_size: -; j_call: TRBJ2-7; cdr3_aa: CASSRTGTSGNREQYF; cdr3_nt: TGTGCCAGTAGTCGAACGGGAACTAGCGGGAACCGCGAGCAGTACTTC
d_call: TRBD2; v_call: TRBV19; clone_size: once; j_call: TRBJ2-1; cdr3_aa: CASSLAGGGSYNEQFF; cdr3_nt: TGTGCCAGTAGCCTAGCGGGAGGAGGCTCCTACAATGAGCAGTTCTTC
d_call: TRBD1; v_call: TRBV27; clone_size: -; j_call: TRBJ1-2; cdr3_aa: CASSSRMGQGRSYGYTF; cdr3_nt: TGTGCCAGCAGTTCCAGGATGGGACAGGGGAGATCCTATGGCTACACCTTC
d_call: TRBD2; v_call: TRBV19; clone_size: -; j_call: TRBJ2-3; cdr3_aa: CASSVPGLAGERTDTQYF; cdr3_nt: TGTGCCAGTAGTGTCCCGGGACTAGCGGGAGAGCGCACAGATACGCAGTATTTT
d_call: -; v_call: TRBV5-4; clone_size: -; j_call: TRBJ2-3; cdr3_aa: CASSSRAGLTDTQYF; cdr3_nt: TGTGCCAGCTCCTCCCGTGCGGGACTCACAGATACGCAGTATTTT
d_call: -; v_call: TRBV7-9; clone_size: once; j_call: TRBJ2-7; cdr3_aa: CASSTSTGGEQYF; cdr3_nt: TGTGCCAGCAGCACCTCGACAGGCGGCGAGCAGTACTTC
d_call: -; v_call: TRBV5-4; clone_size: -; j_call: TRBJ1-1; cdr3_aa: CASSPDSMIMNTEAFF; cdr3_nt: TGTGCCAGCAGCCCCGACAGCATGATAATGAACACTGAAGCTTTCTTT
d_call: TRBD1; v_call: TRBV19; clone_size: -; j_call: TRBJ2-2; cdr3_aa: CASSRGTGFDTGELFF; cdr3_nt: TGTGCCAGTAGTAGGGGGACAGGCTTTGACACCGGGGAGCTGTTTTTT
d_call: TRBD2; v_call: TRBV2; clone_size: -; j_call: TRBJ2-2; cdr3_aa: CASSWGGDNTGELFF; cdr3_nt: TGTGCCAGCAGCTGGGGGGGAGATAACACCGGGGAGCTGTTTTTT
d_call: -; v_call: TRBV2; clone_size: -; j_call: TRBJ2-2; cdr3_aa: CASSVTQTGELFF; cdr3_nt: TGTGCCAGCAGTGTGACACAAACCGGGGAGCTGTTTTTT
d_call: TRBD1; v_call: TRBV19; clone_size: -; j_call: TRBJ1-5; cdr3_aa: CASSISGQKYYSNQPQHF; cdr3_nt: TGTGCCAGTAGTATTTCGGGACAGAAATACTATAGCAATCAGCCCCAGCATTTT
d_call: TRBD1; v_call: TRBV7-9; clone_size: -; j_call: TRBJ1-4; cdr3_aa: CASSLRGQGTTNEKLFF; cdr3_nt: TGTGCCAGCTCCCTTCGCGGACAGGGAACAACTAATGAAAAACTGTTTTTT
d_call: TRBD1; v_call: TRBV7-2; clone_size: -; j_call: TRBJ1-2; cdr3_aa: CASSEQGADNYGYTF; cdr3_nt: TGTGCCAGCAGCGAACAGGGGGCGGATAACTATGGCTACACCTTC
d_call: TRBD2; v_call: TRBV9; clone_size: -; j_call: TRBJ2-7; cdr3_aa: CASSVASGGGMNEQYF; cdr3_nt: TGTGCCAGCAGCGTAGCCAGCGGGGGGGGGATGAACGAGCAGTACTTC
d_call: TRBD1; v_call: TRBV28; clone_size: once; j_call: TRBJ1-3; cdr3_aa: CASSPPTGGGNTIYF; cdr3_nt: TGTGCCAGCAGTCCGCCGACAGGGGGAGGAAACACCATATATTTT
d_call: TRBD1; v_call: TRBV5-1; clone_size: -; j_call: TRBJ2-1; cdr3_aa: CASSFGQGYYNEQFF; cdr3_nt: TGCGCCAGCAGTTTCGGACAGGGTTACTACAATGAGCAGTTCTTC
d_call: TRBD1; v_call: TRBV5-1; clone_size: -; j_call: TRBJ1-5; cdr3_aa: CASSLGTRGSNQPQHF; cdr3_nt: TGCGCCAGCAGCTTGGGGACCAGGGGGAGCAATCAGCCCCAGCATTTT
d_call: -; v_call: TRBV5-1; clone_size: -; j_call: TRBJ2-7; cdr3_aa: CASSLLDSNCEQYF; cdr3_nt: TGCGCCAGCAGCCTTCTCGACTCCAACTGCGAGCAGTACTTC
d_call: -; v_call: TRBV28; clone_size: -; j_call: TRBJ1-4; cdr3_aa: CASSSPTVGLEGKLFF; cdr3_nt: TGTGCCAGCAGTTCCCCTACAGTGGGCCTTGAGGGAAAACTGTTTTTT
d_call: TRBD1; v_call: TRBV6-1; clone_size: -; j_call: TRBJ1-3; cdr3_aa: CASREQGASSGNTIYF; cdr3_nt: TGTGCCAGCAGAGAACAGGGGGCTTCCTCTGGAAACACCATATATTTT
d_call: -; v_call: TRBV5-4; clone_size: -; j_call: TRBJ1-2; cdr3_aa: CASSLALSAQNYGYTF; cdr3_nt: TGTGCCAGCAGCTTGGCCCTGAGCGCCCAGAACTATGGCTACACCTTC
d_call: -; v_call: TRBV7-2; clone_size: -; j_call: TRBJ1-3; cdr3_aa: CASSLVSGVGGNTIYF; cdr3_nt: TGTGCCAGCAGCTTAGTTTCAGGGGTGGGCGGAAACACCATATATTTT
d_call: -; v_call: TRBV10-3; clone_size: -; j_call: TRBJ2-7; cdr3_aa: CAISESSSGDWGYF; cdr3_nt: TGTGCCATCAGTGAGTCCTCCAGTGGGGACTGGGGGTACTTC
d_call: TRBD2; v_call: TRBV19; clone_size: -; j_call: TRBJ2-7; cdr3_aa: CASSPEGLAGAHEQYF; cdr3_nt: TGTGCCAGTAGTCCCGAGGGACTAGCGGGAGCGCACGAGCAGTACTTC
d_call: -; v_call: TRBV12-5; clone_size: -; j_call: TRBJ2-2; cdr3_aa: CASGLVGSAGELFF; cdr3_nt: TGTGCTAGTGGTTTGGTAGGAAGCGCCGGGGAGCTGTTTTTT
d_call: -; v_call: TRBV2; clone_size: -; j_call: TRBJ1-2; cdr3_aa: CASSGGGRSYGYTF; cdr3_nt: TGTGCCAGCAGTGGGGGGGGGCGCAGCTATGGCTACACCTTC
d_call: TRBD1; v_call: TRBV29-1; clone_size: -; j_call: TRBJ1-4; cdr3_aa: CSATQGATNEKLFF; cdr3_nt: TGCAGCGCAACCCAGGGGGCCACTAATGAAAAACTGTTTTTT
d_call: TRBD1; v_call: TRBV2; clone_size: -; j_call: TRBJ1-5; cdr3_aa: CASGDDRVVGNQPQHF; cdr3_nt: TGTGCCAGCGGGGACGACAGGGTAGTTGGCAATCAGCCCCAGCATTTT
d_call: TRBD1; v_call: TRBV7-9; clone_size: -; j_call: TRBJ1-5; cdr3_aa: CASSLAVGQRNQPQHF; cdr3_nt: TGTGCCAGCAGCTTAGCTGTGGGACAGAGGAATCAGCCCCAGCATTTT
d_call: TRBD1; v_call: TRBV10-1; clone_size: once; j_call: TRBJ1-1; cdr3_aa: CASSDYRGGPEAFF; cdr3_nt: TGCGCCAGCAGTGACTACAGGGGTGGGCCTGAAGCTTTCTTT
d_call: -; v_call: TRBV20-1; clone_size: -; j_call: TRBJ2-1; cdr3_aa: CSARAIEQFF; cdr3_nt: TGCAGTGCCCGAGCTATTGAGCAGTTCTTC